A selection of T cell receptor beta chains follows, all from one sample in a study of early T cells in non-severe SARS-CoV-2 infection. TCRdb fed the 5' RACE reads into MiXCR, producing one record per CDR3 protein. The data show fewer than 95,000 distinct CDR3 sequences, 16% seen once. The material sequenced was whole blood, taken at baseline. These receptors were collected from an adult who was a healthcare worker with PCR-confirmed SARS-CoV-2 infection or an uninfected control (not recorded which). CDR3s include the opening cysteine and the closing phenylalanine or tryptophan. Expanded clones are given a class, and other clones once, few, many or no size at all.

abundance	v_gene	CDR3aa
many	TRBV2	CAIRPLAGVNTGELFF
NA	TRBV20-1	CSARDFSMTQYF
few	TRBV7-8	CASNLGVWSGSTDTQYF
NA	TRBV13	CASSPLAGGLETQYF
few	TRBV10-3	CAISMSYEQFF
few	TRBV20-1	CSATRGISDYGYTF
NA	TRBV20-1	CSAAQGAWEKLFF
few	TRBV6-6	CASSSVYGNSPLHF
NA	TRBV4-1	CASSKDQGIDEQFF
few	TRBV5-5	CASSLGMAMNTEAFF
once	TRBV7-6	CASSLYGVHEQFF
few	TRBV2	CASSWTGVQETQYF
NA	TRBV29-1	CSVGPPEPNTEAFF
few	TRBV20-1	CSASGGTNEKLFF
few	TRBV18	CASSPYDSGSVTDTQYF
NA	TRBV20-1	CSATLAGFTDTQYF
few	TRBV18	CASSPPGRPNEQFF
few	TRBV12-3/TRBV12-4	CASSISGRDTQYF
many	TRBV5-1	CASSPGADTQYF
few	TRBV7-2	CASGLTVFNEKLFF
many	TRBV29-1	CSVGQGGDSPLHF
NA	TRBV9	CASDKTGTNTEAFF
NA	TRBV7-2	CASSAGLAGVITDTQYF
NA	TRBV24-1	CATSDHPGRTPYEQYF
many	TRBV20-1	CSARGLAGVYEQYF
few	TRBV27	CASSLSGGASHTF
few	TRBV4-1	CASSQAGIGIETQYF
NA	TRBV6-2/TRBV6-3	CASSYGSGTGLRDEQFF
NA	TRBV9	CASSVRGGPYEQYF
NA	TRBV6-5	CASSQGPNSGNTIYF
few	TRBV20-1	CSARPTASTPQYF
once	TRBV5-4	CASSSAVGETEAFF
few	TRBV3-1	CASSPTWGRANTGELFF
few	TRBV6-1	CASSYFTEAFF
NA	TRBV20-1	CSATFSGRSITYEQYF
NA	TRBV20-1	CSASTNGNDEQYF
once	TRBV28	CASSLWGENIQFF
many	TRBV28	CASRPGGGTDTQYF
NA	TRBV16	CASSHVGRDYHNEQFF
NA	TRBV11-1	CASSSWNSPLHF
medium-sized	TRBV12-3/TRBV12-4	CASSPRQEQFF
NA	TRBV28	CASSLPGGQASYGYTF
NA	TRBV21-1	CASSSEESYEQYF
many	TRBV20-1	CSARDREYEQYF
many	TRBV14	CASSQVPGAEGLQETQYF
few	TRBV29-1	CSVPTGVMDTQYF
NA	TRBV3-1	CASSRHRDNYEQYF
few	TRBV18	CASSRMEEQYF
NA	TRBV7-9	CASSRKAETTDTQYF
few	TRBV5-1	CASSFATYNSPLHF
NA	TRBV28	CASSFVSSGSGTDTQYF
NA	TRBV6-2/TRBV6-3	CASSYSIIVRYSNQPQHF
many	TRBV5-1	CASSPSGGPGNTIYF
NA	TRBV5-4	CASSLRPGPETQYF
NA	TRBV30	CALEGADFYGYTF
NA	TRBV5-1	CASSLETGGPADTQYF
NA	TRBV27	CASSSGGGSGANVLTF
few	TRBV5-4	CASSSAASGKDTQYF
NA	TRBV11-2	CASSPNPTSVYGYTF